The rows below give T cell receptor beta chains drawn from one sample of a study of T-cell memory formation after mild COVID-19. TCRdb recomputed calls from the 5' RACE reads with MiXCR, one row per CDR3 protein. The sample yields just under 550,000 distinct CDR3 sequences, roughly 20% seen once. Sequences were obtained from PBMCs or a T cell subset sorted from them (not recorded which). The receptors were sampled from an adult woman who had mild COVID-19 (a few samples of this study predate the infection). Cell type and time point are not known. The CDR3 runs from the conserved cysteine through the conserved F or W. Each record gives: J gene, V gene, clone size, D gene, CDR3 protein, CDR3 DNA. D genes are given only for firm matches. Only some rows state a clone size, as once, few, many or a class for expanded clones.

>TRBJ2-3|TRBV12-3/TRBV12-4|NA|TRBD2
CASSGTSGVTDTQYF
TGTGCCAGCAGTGGGACTAGCGGGGTCACAGATACGCAGTATTTT
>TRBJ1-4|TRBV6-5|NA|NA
CASSYVKGSEKLFF
TGTGCCAGCAGTTATGTCAAGGGTTCTGAAAAACTGTTTTTT
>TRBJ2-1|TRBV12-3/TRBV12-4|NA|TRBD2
CASSSPPRLAGDYNEQFF
TGTGCCAGCAGTTCACCTCCAAGACTAGCGGGAGACTACAATGAGCAGTTCTTC
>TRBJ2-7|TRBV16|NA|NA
CASSQSVGGNYEQYF
TGTGCCAGCAGCCAATCCGTGGGGGGTAACTACGAGCAGTACTTC
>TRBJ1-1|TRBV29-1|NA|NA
CSVDLVGNTEAFF
TGCAGCGTTGATCTGGTTGGGAACACTGAAGCTTTCTTT
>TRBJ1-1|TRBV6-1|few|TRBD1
CASTANTGGAGEAFF
TGTGCCAGCACCGCTAATACAGGGGGCGCTGGTGAAGCTTTCTTT
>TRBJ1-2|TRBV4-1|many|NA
CASSQEVGDLFAGYTF
TGCGCCAGCAGCCAAGAGGTAGGGGACCTGTTCGCTGGCTACACCTTC
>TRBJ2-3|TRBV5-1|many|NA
CASRSRGSTDTQYF
TGCGCCAGCAGGTCCCGGGGGAGCACAGATACGCAGTATTTT
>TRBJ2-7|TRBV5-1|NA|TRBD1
CASSLAGQGHEQYF
TGCGCCAGCAGCTTGGCGGGACAGGGCCACGAGCAGTACTTC
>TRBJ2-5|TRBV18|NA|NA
CASSSWQETQYF
TGTGCCAGCTCTTCATGGCAAGAGACCCAGTACTTC
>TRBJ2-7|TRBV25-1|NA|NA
CASSPQSAELLYEQYF
TGTGCCAGCAGCCCCCAATCAGCGGAGCTACTCTACGAGCAGTACTTC
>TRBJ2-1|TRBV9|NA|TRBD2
CASSVARLAGGRQDEQFF
TGTGCCAGCAGCGTAGCGAGGCTAGCGGGAGGGAGACAGGATGAGCAGTTCTTC
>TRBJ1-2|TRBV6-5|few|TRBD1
CASSYYRGPGGYTF
TGTGCCAGCAGTTACTACAGGGGGCCGGGTGGCTACACCTTC
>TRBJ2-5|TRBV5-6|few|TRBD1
CASDPGQGVPGTQYF
TGTGCCAGCGATCCAGGGCAGGGGGTGCCGGGGACCCAGTACTTC
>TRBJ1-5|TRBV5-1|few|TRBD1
CASSPGQYNQPQHF
TGCGCCAGCAGCCCGGGACAGTACAATCAGCCCCAGCATTTT
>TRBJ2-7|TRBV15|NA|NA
CATSEDSAGEQYF
TGTGCCACCAGCGAAGATTCGGCGGGCGAGCAGTACTTC
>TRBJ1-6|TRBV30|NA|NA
CAWGYREGSPLHF
TGTGCCTGGGGATACAGGGAAGGTTCACCCCTCCACTTT
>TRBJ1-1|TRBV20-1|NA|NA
CSARPGQNTEAFF
TGCAGTGCCCGTCCGGGACAGAACACTGAAGCTTTCTTT
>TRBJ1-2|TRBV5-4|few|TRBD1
CASSWGQRIGWAF
TGTGCCAGCAGTTGGGGACAGCGTATAGGTTGGGCCTTC
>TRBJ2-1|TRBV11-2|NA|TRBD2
CASSRPEVASGRPPHPNEQFF
TGTGCCAGCAGCCGTCCCGAGGTAGCTAGCGGGAGGCCGCCACACCCCAATGAGCAGTTCTTC
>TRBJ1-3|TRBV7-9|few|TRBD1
CASSPAWDSSGNTIYF
TGTGCCAGCAGCCCCGCTTGGGACAGCTCTGGAAACACCATATATTTT
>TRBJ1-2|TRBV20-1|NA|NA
CSAPPSSQSPYGYTF
TGCAGTGCTCCCCCTAGCTCACAGTCCCCCTATGGCTACACCTTC
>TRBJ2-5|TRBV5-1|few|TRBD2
CASSSKSGTSGGETQYF
TGCGCCAGCAGCTCCAAATCCGGGACTAGCGGGGGTGAGACCCAGTACTTC
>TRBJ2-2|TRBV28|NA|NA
CASSLLGQLGNTGELFF
TGTGCCAGCAGTTTACTGGGACAACTTGGGAACACCGGGGAGCTGTTTTTT
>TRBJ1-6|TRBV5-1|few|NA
CASSLGGRRANSPLHF
TGCGCCAGCAGCTTGGGAGGAAGGCGGGCGAATTCACCCCTCCACTTT
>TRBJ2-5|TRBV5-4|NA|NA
CASSLQAGMETQYF
TGTGCCAGCAGCTTACAGGCAGGAATGGAGACCCAGTACTTC
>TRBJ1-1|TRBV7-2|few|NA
CASGRLGAFF
TGTGCCAGCGGGCGGTTGGGGGCTTTCTTT
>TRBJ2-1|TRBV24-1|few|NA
CATSPGGSYNEQFF
TGTGCCACCAGCCCCGGGGGCTCCTACAATGAGCAGTTCTTC
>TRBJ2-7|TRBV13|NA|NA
CASSLWGPRREQYF
TGTGCCAGCAGCCTATGGGGGCCCCGTCGGGAGCAGTACTTC
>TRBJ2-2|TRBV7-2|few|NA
CASSPADFGAGELFF
TGTGCCAGCAGCCCAGCTGACTTCGGGGCCGGGGAGCTGTTTTTT
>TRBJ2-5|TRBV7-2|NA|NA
CASSLSRGGIETQYF
TGTGCCAGCAGCTTATCTCGAGGGGGAATAGAGACCCAGTACTTC
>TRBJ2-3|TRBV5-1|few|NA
CASSLPQGGLGDTQYF
TGCGCCAGCAGCTTGCCCCAGGGGGGGCTCGGAGATACGCAGTATTTT
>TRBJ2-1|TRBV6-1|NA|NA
CASSEGPYNEQFF
TGTGCCAGCAGTGAAGGACCGTACAATGAGCAGTTCTTC
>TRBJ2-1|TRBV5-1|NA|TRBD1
CASSLEQGLNEQFF
TGCGCCAGCAGCTTGGAACAGGGGCTCAATGAGCAGTTCTTC
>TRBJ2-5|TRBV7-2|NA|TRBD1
CASSFQGVTETQYF
TGTGCCAGCAGCTTCCAGGGGGTGACCGAGACCCAGTACTTC
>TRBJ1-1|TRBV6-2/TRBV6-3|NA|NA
CASSYSGQGYTEAFF
TGTGCCAGCAGTTACTCTGGGCAGGGATACACTGAAGCTTTCTTT
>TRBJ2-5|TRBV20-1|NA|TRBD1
CSAHDRASQETQYF
TGCAGTGCACATGACAGGGCTTCTCAAGAGACCCAGTACTTC
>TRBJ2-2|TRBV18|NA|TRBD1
CASSPTGAGELFF
TGTGCCAGCTCACCAACAGGGGCCGGGGAGCTGTTTTTT
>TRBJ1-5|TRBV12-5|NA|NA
CAHTPGGDQPQHF
TGTGCTCACACCCCGGGGGGAGATCAGCCCCAGCATTTT
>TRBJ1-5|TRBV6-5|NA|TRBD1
CASSPQGAGNQPQHF
TGTGCCAGCAGTCCACAGGGGGCTGGCAATCAGCCCCAGCATTTT
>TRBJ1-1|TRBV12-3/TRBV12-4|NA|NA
CASSPVIPPLLGTEAFF
TGTGCCAGCAGTCCCGTTATACCGCCCCTCCTGGGGACTGAAGCTTTCTTT
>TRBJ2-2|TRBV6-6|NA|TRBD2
CASSSKRGQTGELFF
TGTGCCAGCAGTAGTAAGCGGGGGCAGACCGGGGAGCTGTTTTTT
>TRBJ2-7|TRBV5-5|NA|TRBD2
CASSSGGGVVSYEQYF
TGTGCCAGCAGCTCCGGCGGGGGAGTGGTTTCCTACGAGCAGTACTTC
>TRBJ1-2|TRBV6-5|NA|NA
CASSYTQGSGYTF
TGTGCCAGCAGTTACACCCAGGGTTCTGGCTACACCTTC
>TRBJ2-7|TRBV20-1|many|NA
CSAPGRGNLEQYF
TGCAGTGCTCCAGGGAGGGGGAATTTGGAGCAGTACTTC
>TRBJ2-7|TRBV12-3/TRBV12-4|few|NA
CASSFASPYEQYF
TGTGCCAGCAGTTTTGCTTCTCCCTACGAGCAGTACTTC
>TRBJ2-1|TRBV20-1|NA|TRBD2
CRTGTSDHEQFF
TGCAGGACCGGGACTAGCGACCATGAGCAGTTCTTC
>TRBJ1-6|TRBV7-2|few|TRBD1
CASSFDRDSPLHF
TGTGCCAGCAGCTTTGACAGGGATTCACCCCTCCACTTT
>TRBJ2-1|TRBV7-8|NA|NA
CASKLSGSLVYNEQFF
TGTGCCAGTAAGCTTAGTGGTAGTCTAGTTTACAATGAGCAGTTCTTC
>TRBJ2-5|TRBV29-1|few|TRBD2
CSVDAGSGRAGETQYF
TGCAGCGTTGATGCGGGTAGCGGGAGGGCCGGGGAGACCCAGTACTTC
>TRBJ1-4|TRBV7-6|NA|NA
CASSLNREGEKLFF
TGTGCCAGCAGCTTAAACAGGGAAGGCGAAAAACTGTTTTTT
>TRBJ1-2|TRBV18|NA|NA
CASSPTRQPPRNYGYTF
TGTGCCAGCTCACCTACTCGACAGCCTCCCCGCAACTATGGCTACACCTTC
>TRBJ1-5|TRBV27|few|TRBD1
CASSPAGQVVRSNQPQHF
TGTGCCAGCAGTCCCGCCGGACAGGTTGTAAGGAGCAATCAGCCCCAGCATTTT
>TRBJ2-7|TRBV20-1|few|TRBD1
CSARPDRGYEQYF
TGCAGTGCCCGCCCTGACAGGGGTTACGAGCAGTACTTC
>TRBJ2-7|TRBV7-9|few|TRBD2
CASSLEPGLGEQYF
TGTGCCAGCAGCTTAGAGCCGGGACTAGGCGAGCAGTACTTC
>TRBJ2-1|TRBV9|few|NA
CASSVGGAFTEQFF
TGTGCCAGCAGCGTAGGGGGGGCCTTCACGGAGCAGTTCTTC
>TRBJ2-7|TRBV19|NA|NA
CASTAGPLFYEQYF
TGTGCCAGTACAGCCGGGCCCCTCTTCTACGAGCAGTACTTC
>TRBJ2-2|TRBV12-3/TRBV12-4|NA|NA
CASSLALKGTGELFF
TGTGCCAGCAGTTTAGCGCTAAAGGGGACCGGGGAGCTGTTTTTT
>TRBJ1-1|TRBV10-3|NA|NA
CAISEPGGGAEAFF
TGTGCCATCAGTGAGCCGGGCGGGGGTGCTGAAGCTTTCTTT